This entry features one T cell receptor (beta chain) sequence. Its specificity is unknown. The donors were part of the validation cohort, which consisted of 120 subjects and was separate from the first cohort of hundreds of subjects. The data were obtained in a study of cytomegalovirus exposure and HLA in healthy donors. Across the whole study: The 120 or so validation repertoires, a later analysis reported, used the same platform as the approximately 650 first-cohort repertoires.

The study's findings and limits: Confirmation was obtained in vitro that three CMV-associated chains are specific for CMV antigens.

The repertoire was sequenced with immunoSEQ multiplex PCR; TCRdb's copy has only in-frame clones and lacks some. Among 190,000 or so clones, 75% to 85% were seen once, and the ten largest hold under 15%. The V and J ends lost 0 bases and 8 bases respectively, with 11 bases between them. Germline loops: CDR1 SGHRS, CDR2 YFSETQ. The CDR3 is 13 amino acids. The sample taken for sequencing was PBMCs. This clonotype was sampled from a woman aged 30 to 39 in good health and CMV-seropositive. The gene calls are TRBV5-1 and TRBJ1-2; D gene uncertain. CDR3 amino acids: CASSLAGPEGYTF. In DNA, the CDR3 is TGCGCCAGCAGCTTGGCCGGTCCCGAAGGCTACACCTTC.